The 3 T cell receptor beta chains reported below all come from one sample, sequenced in a study of technical replicates of blood from a handful of donors (dated by TCRdb to about 2017). The library was obtained by the immunoSEQ multiplex PCR assay. The clones in this table, taken by TCRdb from immuneACCESS, are in-frame only. Not every clone is retained; where verified, under half of the shortfall comes from an unresolved V gene, and the cause of the rest is unknown. The sample profile shows tens of thousands of clones; 88% of them were found once. The ten largest clones add up to roughly 4.6% of the sample. The sample taken for sequencing was PBMCs. These receptor sequences come from a human donor in good health. Some clones in this sample may be carry-over from other donors' samples.

J is TRBJ2-1 and V is TRBV7-2; 9 nucleotides align to TRBD1. CDR3 length: 15 residues. V lost 3 bases to trimming and J lost 6 bases; unmatched junction nucleotides: 6. CDR1 is SGHTA, CDR2 FQGNSA, per germline. The CDR3: CASSFTGTGSNEQFF. The DNA of the CDR3 is TGTGCCAGCAGCTTCACCGGGACAGGGAGCAATGAGCAGTTCTTC.

The chain uses TRBV9 and TRBJ2-5, with 13 nucleotides matching TRBD2. J lost 2 bases, V lost 3 bases, and 7 bases had no gene match. CDR1 SGDLS and CDR2 YYNGEE come from the germline V gene. This CDR3 contains 17 residues. The CDR3 is CASSGGLAGVSQETQYF. The CDR3 DNA is TGTGCCAGCAGCGGCGGACTAGCGGGAGTAAGTCAAGAGACCCAGTACTTC.

The chain uses TRBV7-3 and TRBJ2-1; 7 bases are a match to TRBD2. CDR3 length: 15 residues. J gave up 6 bases and V 2 bases, and 7 bases lay outside the gene matches. Germline V gene sequence: CDR1 SGHTA, CDR2 FQGTGA. The CDR3 reads CASSLVAGRGNEQFF. CDR3 DNA: TGTGCCAGCAGCTTAGTCGCGGGGAGGGGCAATGAGCAGTTCTTC.